The clone carrying this T cell receptor beta chain was found many times. Its antigen is as yet unknown. The entry originates in a study of T cells after yellow fever vaccination. Study-wide results and caveats: Shared CD4/CD8 clonotypes were a small share, likely from convergent recombination. Most clones from primary vaccination were detected again post-booster (approximately 97% CD4, 88% CD8). The secondary response peaked faster, at day 5 versus 15, but was weaker.

From germline, CDR1 is SQVTM and CDR2 ANQGSEA. Trimming removed 5 bases from V and 1 base from J; junction bases left unmatched: 1. The CDR3 totals 12 residues. The 5'RACE template-switching step produced TCR cDNA and added a universal primer site and UMIs. TCRdb re-called the 5' RACE reads through MiXCR, storing one row per CDR3 protein. Of hundreds of thousands of distinct CDR3 sequences in the sample, around 5.3% are singletons; the top ten hold 2.5% to 4%. Material: CD4+ T cells sorted from PBMCs, obtained on the day of the yellow fever booster vaccination. The V and J genes are TRBV29-1 and TRBJ1-1, with 7 bases aligning to TRBD1. This receptor was identified in a man aged 18 to 29 who received the YFV17D yellow fever vaccine. The CDR3 here is CSVWTGNTEAFF. The DNA of the CDR3 is TGCAGCGTTTGGACAGGGAACACTGAAGCTTTCTTT.